Listed below are T cell receptor beta chains from one sample, sequenced in a study of regulatory T cells in long-lasting Graves disease. MiXCR, applied by TCRdb to the multiplex PCR reads, yields one record per CDR3 protein. Of a few hundred thousand distinct CDR3 sequences in the sample, roughly 21% are singletons; the top ten hold about 7%. Sequencing used peripheral blood mononuclear cells (PBMCs), obtained when the disease was refractory, from a patient treated with antithyroid drugs. The receptors stem from a female donor with Graves disease. CDR3s include the opening cysteine and the closing phenylalanine or tryptophan. Fields, in order: V gene, CDR3 length, J gene, CDR3 protein.

v_call: TRBV19; cdr3_length: 15; j_call: TRBJ1-6; cdr3_aa: CASSTLLSYNSPLHF
v_call: TRBV7-9; cdr3_length: 16; j_call: TRBJ2-2; cdr3_aa: CASSKLAGGNTGELFF
v_call: TRBV19; cdr3_length: 18; j_call: TRBJ1-5; cdr3_aa: CASSTEARDRDHNQPQHF
v_call: TRBV20-1; cdr3_length: 15; j_call: TRBJ1-2; cdr3_aa: CSARDLQGSDYGYTF
v_call: TRBV28; cdr3_length: 13; j_call: TRBJ1-2; cdr3_aa: CASSLPGPYGYTF
v_call: TRBV6-2/TRBV6-3; cdr3_length: 17; j_call: TRBJ2-5; cdr3_aa: CASSYSSQRAAQETQYF
v_call: TRBV20-1; cdr3_length: 14; j_call: TRBJ1-2; cdr3_aa: CSAQSTGNNYGYTF
v_call: TRBV29-1; cdr3_length: 14; j_call: TRBJ2-7; cdr3_aa: CSVTPRDGAYEQYF
v_call: TRBV18; cdr3_length: 17; j_call: TRBJ2-2; cdr3_aa: CASSRGLAGEGTGELFF
v_call: TRBV7-9; cdr3_length: 18; j_call: TRBJ1-1; cdr3_aa: CASRRRTGGAAGDTEAFF
v_call: TRBV5-6; cdr3_length: 14; j_call: TRBJ1-2; cdr3_aa: CASSFLRGNYGYTF
v_call: TRBV4-1; cdr3_length: 13; j_call: TRBJ1-2; cdr3_aa: CASSQELNYGYTF
v_call: TRBV25-1; cdr3_length: 17; j_call: TRBJ1-5; cdr3_aa: CASRITRQGGGNQPRHF
v_call: TRBV2; cdr3_length: 15; j_call: TRBJ1-6; cdr3_aa: CASSLTTSYNSPLHF
v_call: TRBV12-3/TRBV12-4; cdr3_length: 18; j_call: TRBJ2-2; cdr3_aa: CASSPTSNRDQGAGELFF
v_call: TRBV5-6; cdr3_length: 13; j_call: TRBJ2-1; cdr3_aa: CASSLSPLNEQFF
v_call: TRBV20-1; cdr3_length: 17; j_call: TRBJ2-7; cdr3_aa: CSASFYRGFRSSYEQYF
v_call: TRBV5-1; cdr3_length: 18; j_call: TRBJ2-7; cdr3_aa: CASSSPQGRASGSREQYF
v_call: TRBV5-1; cdr3_length: 14; j_call: TRBJ1-2; cdr3_aa: CASSLHGPGTGYTF
v_call: TRBV7-8; cdr3_length: 17; j_call: TRBJ1-2; cdr3_aa: CASSLVTTGLTNYGYTF
v_call: TRBV27; cdr3_length: 16; j_call: TRBJ2-1; cdr3_aa: CASSKPGLAVFDEQFF
v_call: TRBV27; cdr3_length: 15; j_call: TRBJ1-1; cdr3_aa: CASRDTGTPNTEAFF
v_call: TRBV11-2; cdr3_length: 13; j_call: TRBJ2-2; cdr3_aa: CASSLRPSGELFF
v_call: TRBV19; cdr3_length: 14; j_call: TRBJ2-5; cdr3_aa: CASSVTGRLETQYF
v_call: TRBV28; cdr3_length: 15; j_call: TRBJ1-1; cdr3_aa: CASSPPGGANTEAFF
v_call: TRBV28; cdr3_length: 12; j_call: TRBJ1-2; cdr3_aa: CASSLIRVGYTF
v_call: TRBV10-3; cdr3_length: 13; j_call: TRBJ1-2; cdr3_aa: CAISDQDHYGYTF
v_call: TRBV27; cdr3_length: 13; j_call: TRBJ1-1; cdr3_aa: CASSFRPNTEAFF
v_call: TRBV28; cdr3_length: 15; j_call: TRBJ2-3; cdr3_aa: CASSPTSASTDTQYF
v_call: TRBV11-3; cdr3_length: 16; j_call: TRBJ2-7; cdr3_aa: CASSFGRLTLSYEQYF
v_call: TRBV20-1; cdr3_length: 14; j_call: TRBJ1-1; cdr3_aa: CSADSALTNTEAFF
v_call: TRBV28; cdr3_length: 14; j_call: TRBJ1-5; cdr3_aa: CASSLVQGLQPQHF
v_call: TRBV6-2/TRBV6-3; cdr3_length: 13; j_call: TRBJ2-7; cdr3_aa: CASSLDLGDEQYF
v_call: TRBV6-1; cdr3_length: 15; j_call: TRBJ1-6; cdr3_aa: CASSHRGQDGSPLHF
v_call: TRBV6-5; cdr3_length: 17; j_call: TRBJ2-7; cdr3_aa: CASSYPPESFETYGQYF
v_call: TRBV6-2/TRBV6-3; cdr3_length: 15; j_call: TRBJ2-3; cdr3_aa: CASSRRRTSTDTQYF
v_call: TRBV6-1; cdr3_length: 14; j_call: TRBJ2-7; cdr3_aa: CASFRRVGFYEQYF
v_call: TRBV5-4; cdr3_length: 16; j_call: TRBJ2-3; cdr3_aa: CASSLGWQGIGDTQYF
v_call: TRBV19; cdr3_length: 14; j_call: TRBJ1-6; cdr3_aa: CASRRQTYNSPLHF
v_call: TRBV10-3; cdr3_length: 14; j_call: TRBJ2-7; cdr3_aa: CAITPTSSAAEQYF
v_call: TRBV20-1; cdr3_length: 15; j_call: TRBJ2-7; cdr3_aa: CSAPPTSGGSYEQYF
v_call: TRBV7-9; cdr3_length: 18; j_call: TRBJ2-3; cdr3_aa: CASSRGLAGGLSTDTQYF
v_call: TRBV28; cdr3_length: 17; j_call: TRBJ2-6; cdr3_aa: CASSLGGAGSGANVLTF
v_call: TRBV7-2; cdr3_length: 15; j_call: TRBJ1-5; cdr3_aa: CASSRQGNSHQPQHF
v_call: TRBV3-1; cdr3_length: 15; j_call: TRBJ1-2; cdr3_aa: CASSQEWTGEYGYTF
v_call: TRBV18; cdr3_length: 14; j_call: TRBJ1-1; cdr3_aa: CASSTSPDNTEAFF
v_call: TRBV12-3/TRBV12-4; cdr3_length: 13; j_call: TRBJ1-3; cdr3_aa: CASSSHTGNTIYF
v_call: TRBV12-3/TRBV12-4; cdr3_length: 14; j_call: TRBJ1-2; cdr3_aa: CASSLEARHYGYTF
v_call: TRBV25-1; cdr3_length: 13; j_call: TRBJ2-7; cdr3_aa: CASRTGGGGEQYF
v_call: TRBV2; cdr3_length: 14; j_call: TRBJ1-4; cdr3_aa: CASNGRMTNEKLFF
v_call: TRBV6-1; cdr3_length: 13; j_call: TRBJ1-1; cdr3_aa: CASSSDRGAEAFF
v_call: TRBV20-1; cdr3_length: 15; j_call: TRBJ2-7; cdr3_aa: CSVPPTSGGSYEQYF
v_call: TRBV28; cdr3_length: 13; j_call: TRBJ1-6; cdr3_aa: CASSFSISSPLHF
v_call: TRBV20-1; cdr3_length: 13; j_call: TRBJ1-1; cdr3_aa: CSAQDGKNTEAFF
v_call: TRBV24-1; cdr3_length: 16; j_call: TRBJ2-7; cdr3_aa: CATSGPGQKGNYEQYF
v_call: TRBV30; cdr3_length: 11; j_call: TRBJ1-2; cdr3_aa: CAWRGSYGYTF
v_call: TRBV7-9; cdr3_length: 17; j_call: TRBJ2-3; cdr3_aa: CASSRRLAGVARDTQYF